One sample yielded the 9 T cell receptor beta chains listed below, sequenced in a study of T-cell reconstitution after alpha-beta-depleted transplantation in children. It was with unique molecular identifiers that the TCRbeta library was prepared. Via MiXCR, TCRdb re-called the PCR reads, giving one row per CDR3 protein. The sample shows hundreds of thousands of distinct CDR3 sequences, approximately 11% of them seen only once. Sequenced here: PBMCs, sampled before TCRalphabeta/CD19-depleted stem cell transplant. The receptors stem from a child in the first two years of life with acute myeloid leukemia, due to receive a stem cell transplant.

This clonotype was seen just once. The chain combines TRBV28 with TRBJ2-5; TRBD2 matches at 9 bases. The length of the CDR3 is 16 residues. Per the germline V gene, CDR1 is MDHEN and CDR2 is SYDVKM. J was trimmed by 5 bases and V by 5 bases; bases with no gene match: 12. Here the CDR3 DNA reads TGTGCCAGCAGTCCCTCAGTCCGGCTAGCGGGGGAGACCCAGTACTTC. This codes for CASSPSVRLAGETQYF.

This clonotype was counted at least ten times. The CDR3 here is CASTGSIGHYGYTF. As DNA, the CDR3 is TGTGCCAGCACCGGGTCGATTGGCCACTATGGCTACACCTTC. The chain combines TRBV7-9 with TRBJ1-2, with D unclear. Germline CDR1 reads SEHNR; CDR2 reads FQNEAQ (reference sequence). V shed 7 bases and J shed 3 bases, with 15 bases lying between them. The CDR3 extends over 14 amino acids.

This clonotype appeared many times. V is TRBV6-6 and J is TRBJ2-3; D gene uncertain. V was cut by 6 bases and J by 3 bases, with 13 bases left in between. CDR3 length equals 14 residues. Germline values: CDR1 MNHNY, CDR2 SVGAGI (reference sequence). The chain's CDR3 is CASRPSAGTDTQYF. The CDR3, as DNA: TGTGCCAGCAGACCCAGCGCTGGGACAGATACGCAGTATTTT.

This clonotype was counted ten times or more. The V and J genes are TRBV10-3 and TRBJ2-3; no reliable D call. Germline CDR1 ENHRY, CDR2 SYGVKD. The germline V and J ends were trimmed by 3 bases and 1 base, with 11 bases remaining between them. The CDR3 is made up of 15 amino acids. The CDR3 DNA reads as TGTGCCATCAGTGACCGCCAACTACGCACAGATACGCAGTATTTT. It is translated as CAISDRQLRTDTQYF.

This clonotype was picked up one time. A much larger clone differs from this one at a single base, so this may be a read error. This chain connects TRBV5-1 to TRBJ2-3, with 10 bases fitting TRBD2. Germline CDR1 SGHRS, CDR2 YFSETQ. The CDR3 covers 14 residues. As DNA, the CDR3 is TGCGCCGGCAGCCCGATAGCGGGAGGAGATACGCAGTATTTT. This translates into CAGSPIAGGDTQYF.

This chain uses TRBV4-2 with TRBJ2-2; D unresolved. Trimming stripped 1 base from V and 5 bases from J, with 5 bases between. Per germline, CDR1 LGHNA and CDR2 YNFKEQ. The CDR3 sequence is 13 residues long. This CDR3 reads CASSQVSTGELFF. The CDR3 bases are TGTGCCAGCAGCCAAGTATCAACCGGGGAGCTGTTTTTT.

J is TRBJ2-7 and V is TRBV7-6; 11 bases match TRBD1. This CDR3 is 15 amino acids long. Germline CDR1 is SGHVS and CDR2 is FNYEAQ. V lost 1 base, J lost 4 bases, and 3 bases stayed unmatched. This chain's CDR3 is CASSLEGTGGYEQYF. In nucleotides, the CDR3 is TGTGCCAGCAGCTTAGAAGGGACAGGGGGGTACGAGCAGTACTTC.

This clonotype was found many times. The chain employs TRBV28 and TRBJ1-3; 7 bases match TRBD1. Germline CDR1 MDHEN, CDR2 SYDVKM. V gave up 5 bases and J gave up 2 bases; unmatched junction bases: 3. CDR3 size: 14 residues. As DNA, the CDR3 is TGTGCCAGCAGTCGTACAGGGGCTGGAAACACCATATATTTT. Its translation: CASSRTGAGNTIYF. The full variable domain, in which reference TRBV28 and TRBJ1-3 provide the parts outside the CDR3, is DVKVTQSSRYLVKRTGEKVFLECVQDMDHENMFWYRQDPGLGLRLIYFSYDVKMKEKGDIPEGYSVSREKKERFSLILESASTNQTSMYLCASSRTGAGNTIYFGEGSWLTVV.

This clonotype was observed once. The J gene is TRBJ2-7, the V gene TRBV11-2; either TRBD1 or TRBD2 may supply D (5 bases each). CDR1 and CDR2 (germline): SGHAT, FQNNGV. This CDR3 comprises 13 residues. Trimming cost V 8 bases and J 5 bases, with 16 bases left between them. The CDR3 loop reads CASHTEGTHEQYF. DNA of the CDR3: TGTGCCAGCCATACCGAGGGGACCCACGAGCAGTACTTC.